The 8 T cell receptor beta chains given below trace back to one sample, sequenced in a study of T cell repertoires in cytomegalovirus infection. MiXCR was run by TCRdb on the reads, yielding one entry per CDR3 protein. The data show around 280,000 distinct CDR3 sequences, roughly 15% seen once. The sequenced sample consisted of PBMCs. These receptors all come from a human donor in good health (CMV status not recorded). Some clones in this sample may be carry-over from other donors' samples.

In this sample, this clonotype turned up a few times. The chain links TRBV10-3 to TRBJ2-1, with 7 bases lining up with TRBD2. J gave up 7 bases and V 5 bases, and 11 bases lay outside the gene matches. Germline V lookup: CDR1 ENHRY, CDR2 SYGVKD. The CDR3 is made up of 15 amino acids. CDR3 nucleotide sequence: TGTGCCATCAGTCTCGGGAGGTTGGCCCCTAATGAGCAGTTCTTC. This encodes CAISLGRLAPNEQFF.

This clonotype was detected a few times. The gene calls are TRBV18 and TRBJ2-7, with D perhaps assigned TRBD1 or TRBD2 (7 bases each). V was shortened by 3 bases and J by 6 bases, with 12 bases between the two germline ends. The CDR3 is 13 residues long. Germline values: CDR1 KGHSH, CDR2 LQKENI. The CDR3 DNA is TGTGCCAGCTCACCTAGCAGGGGGGGCGAGCAGTACTTC. It specifies CASSPSRGGEQYF.

This clonotype was counted at least ten times. The CDR3 here is CAISVAGIGTLHF. DNA for the CDR3: TGTGCCATCAGTGTGGCCGGCATAGGAACCCTCCACTTT. V is TRBV10-3 and J is TRBJ1-6, with unresolved D. V was pared by 4 bases and J by 14 bases, with 15 bases between. The V gene's germline CDR1 is ENHRY and CDR2 SYGVKD. The length of the CDR3 is 13 residues.

In its sample, this clonotype was seen many times. J is TRBJ2-5 and V is TRBV12-3 or TRBV12-4; 8 nucleotides align to TRBD2. V dropped 3 bases and J dropped 4; count of bases not matched to a gene: 1. The CDR3 consists of 13 residues. This CDR3 is CASSFRGGETQYF. In DNA, the CDR3 is TGTGCCAGCAGTTTCCGGGGGGGAGAGACCCAGTACTTC.

This clonotype showed up many times. The gene calls are TRBV7-6 and TRBJ2-7, with TRBD1 matching over 7 bases. The CDR3 totals 17 residues. V trimming: 0 bases; J trimming: 3 bases; junction bases outside the gene matches: 11. Looked up from germline, CDR1 is SGHVS and CDR2 is FNYEAQ. The CDR3 here is CASSLAGGGPQNYEQYF. The DNA of the CDR3 is TGTGCCAGCAGCTTAGCAGGGGGCGGACCCCAAAACTACGAGCAGTACTTC. The full variable domain, its missing parts supplied by reference TRBV7-6 and TRBJ2-7, is GAGVSQSPRYKVTKRGQDVALRCDPISGHVSLYWYRQALGQGPEFLTYFNYEAQQDKSGLPNDRFSAERPEGSISTLTIQRTEQRDSAMYRCASSLAGGGPQNYEQYFGPGTRLTVT.

This clonotype has ten or more counts. The chain links TRBV27 to TRBJ2-3; no definite D call. This CDR3 has 14 residues. V was pared by 3 bases and J by 4 bases, with 11 bases between. Germline V gives CDR1 MNHEY, CDR2 SMNVEV (reference sequence). The CDR3 nucleotides read TGTGCCAGCAGTTTTCTCTGGGGTGCAGATACGCAGTATTTT. It encodes CASSFLWGADTQYF.

This clonotype was recorded a few times. This chain uses TRBV19 with TRBJ1-5; 9 nucleotides agree with TRBD1. The germline V gene encodes CDR1 LNHDA and CDR2 SQIVND (reference sequence). After removal of 8 bases from V and 7 bases from J, the junction contained 12 bases not matched to a gene. There are 15 residues in the CDR3. The CDR3 sequence is CASSFRDRDRQPQHF. In nucleotides, the CDR3 is TGTGCCAGTTCTTTCCGGGACAGGGATAGGCAGCCCCAGCATTTT.

The chain couples TRBV2 to TRBJ2-5; TRBD2 might be the D (5 bases). Germline V gene sequence: CDR1 SNHLY, CDR2 FYNNEI. This CDR3 is 13 amino acids long. V was pared by 6 bases and J by 2 bases, with 10 bases between. The CDR3 protein is CASRADLQETQYF. As DNA, the CDR3 is TGTGCCAGCAGGGCGGACTTGCAAGAGACCCAGTACTTC.